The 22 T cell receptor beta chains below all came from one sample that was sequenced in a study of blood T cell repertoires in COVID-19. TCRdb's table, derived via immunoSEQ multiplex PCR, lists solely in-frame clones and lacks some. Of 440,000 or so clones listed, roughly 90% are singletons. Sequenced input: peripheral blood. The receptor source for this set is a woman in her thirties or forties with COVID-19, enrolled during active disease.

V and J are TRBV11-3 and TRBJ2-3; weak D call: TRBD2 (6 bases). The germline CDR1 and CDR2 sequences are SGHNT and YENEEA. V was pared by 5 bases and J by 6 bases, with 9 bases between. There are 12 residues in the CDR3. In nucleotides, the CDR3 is TGTGCCAGCAGCGCCGGAGGGGATACGCAGTATTTT. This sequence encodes CASSAGGDTQYF. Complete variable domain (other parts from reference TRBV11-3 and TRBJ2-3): EAGVVQSPRYKIIEKKQPVAFWCNPISGHNTLYWYLQNLGQGPELLIRYENEEAVDDSQLPKDRFSAERLKGVDSTLKIQPAELGDSAVYLCASSAGGDTQYFGPGTRLTVL.

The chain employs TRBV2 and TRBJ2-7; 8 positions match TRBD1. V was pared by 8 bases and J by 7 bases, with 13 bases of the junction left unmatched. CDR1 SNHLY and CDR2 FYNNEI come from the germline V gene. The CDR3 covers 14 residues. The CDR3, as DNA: TGTGCCAGCTTTCTTGACAGGGGAAGGTATGAGCAGTACTTC. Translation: CASFLDRGRYEQYF. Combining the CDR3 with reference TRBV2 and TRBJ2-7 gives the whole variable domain EPEVTQTPSHQVTQMGQEVILRCVPISNHLYFYWYRQILGQKVEFLVSFYNNEISEKSEIFDDQFSVERPDGSNFTLKIRSTKLEDSAMYFCASFLDRGRYEQYFGPGTRLTVT.

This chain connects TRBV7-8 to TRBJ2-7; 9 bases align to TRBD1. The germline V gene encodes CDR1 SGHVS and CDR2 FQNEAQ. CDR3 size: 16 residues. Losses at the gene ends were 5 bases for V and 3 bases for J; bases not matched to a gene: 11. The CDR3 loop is CASSALPGTGIYEQYF. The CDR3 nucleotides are TGTGCCAGCAGCGCCCTTCCTGGGACAGGGATCTACGAGCAGTACTTC.

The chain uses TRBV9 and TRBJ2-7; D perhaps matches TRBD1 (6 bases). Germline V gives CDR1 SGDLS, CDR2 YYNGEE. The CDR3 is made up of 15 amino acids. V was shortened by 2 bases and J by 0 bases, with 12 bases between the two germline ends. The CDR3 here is CASSVDSDSSYEQYF. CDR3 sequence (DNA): TGTGCCAGCAGCGTCGACTCGGACAGCTCCTACGAGCAGTACTTC.

This CDR3 reads CASSQGLAGTDTQYF. The CDR3 region has the DNA TGTGCCAGCAGCCAGGGACTAGCGGGAACGGATACGCAGTATTTT. The chain links TRBV7-9 to TRBJ2-3; 13 bases map to TRBD2. Trimming at V came to 5 bases and at J to 6 bases, leaving 5 bases not matched to a gene. The CDR3 sequence is 15 residues long. Germline-derived CDR1 and CDR2 are SEHNR and FQNEAQ (reference sequence). The entire variable domain, with the rest obtained from reference TRBV7-9 and TRBJ2-3, is as follows: DTGVSQNPRHKITKRGQNVTFRCDPISEHNRLYWYRQTLGQGPEFLTYFQNEAQLEKSRLLSDRFSAERPKGSFSTLEIQRTEQGDSAMYLCASSQGLAGTDTQYFGPGTRLTVL.

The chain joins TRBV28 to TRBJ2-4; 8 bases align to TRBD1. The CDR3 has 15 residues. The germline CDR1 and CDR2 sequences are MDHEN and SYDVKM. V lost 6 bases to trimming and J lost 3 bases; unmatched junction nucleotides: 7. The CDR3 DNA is TGTGCCAGCAGAACGGACAGGGCGGTCAAAAACATTCAGTACTTC. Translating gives CASRTDRAVKNIQYF.

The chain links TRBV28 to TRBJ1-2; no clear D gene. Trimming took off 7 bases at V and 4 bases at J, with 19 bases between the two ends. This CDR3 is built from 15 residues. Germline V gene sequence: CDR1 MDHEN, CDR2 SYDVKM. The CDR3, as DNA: TGTGCCAGCACCAAATCGAACCAGGAGGTCTATGGCTACACCTTC. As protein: CASTKSNQEVYGYTF.

The CDR3 region is CASSLSPTGYGYTF. The DNA of the CDR3 is TGTGCCAGCAGTCTCTCGCCGACAGGGTATGGCTACACCTTC. The V gene is TRBV28, the J gene TRBJ1-2, with 7 positions matching TRBD1. This CDR3 has 14 amino acids. J was trimmed by 5 bases and V by 5 bases; bases with no gene match: 8. Per germline, CDR1 MDHEN and CDR2 SYDVKM.

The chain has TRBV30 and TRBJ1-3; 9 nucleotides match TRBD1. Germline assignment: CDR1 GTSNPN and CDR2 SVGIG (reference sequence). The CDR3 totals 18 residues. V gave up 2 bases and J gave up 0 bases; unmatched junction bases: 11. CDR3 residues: CAWSLSGTGPFSGNTIYF. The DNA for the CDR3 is TGTGCCTGGAGTCTCTCCGGGACAGGGCCTTTCTCTGGAAACACCATATATTTT. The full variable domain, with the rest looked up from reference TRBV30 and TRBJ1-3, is SQTIHQWPATLVQPVGSPLSLECTVEGTSNPNLYWYRQAAGRGLQLLFYSVGIGQISSEVPQNLSASRPQDRQFILSSKKLLLSDSGFYLCAWSLSGTGPFSGNTIYFGEGSWLTVV.

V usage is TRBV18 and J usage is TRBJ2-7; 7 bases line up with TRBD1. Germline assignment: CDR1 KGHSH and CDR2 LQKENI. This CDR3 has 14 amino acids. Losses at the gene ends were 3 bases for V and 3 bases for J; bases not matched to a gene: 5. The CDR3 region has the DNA TGTGCCAGCTCACCGACGGGACAGTACTACGAGCAGTACTTC. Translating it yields CASSPTGQYYEQYF.

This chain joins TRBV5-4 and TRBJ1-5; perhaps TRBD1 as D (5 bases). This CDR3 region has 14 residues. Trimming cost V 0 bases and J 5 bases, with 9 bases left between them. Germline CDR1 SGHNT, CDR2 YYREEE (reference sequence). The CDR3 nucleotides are TGTGCCAGCAGCTTGGACAGCAGGGATCAGCCCCAGCATTTT. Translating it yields CASSLDSRDQPQHF.

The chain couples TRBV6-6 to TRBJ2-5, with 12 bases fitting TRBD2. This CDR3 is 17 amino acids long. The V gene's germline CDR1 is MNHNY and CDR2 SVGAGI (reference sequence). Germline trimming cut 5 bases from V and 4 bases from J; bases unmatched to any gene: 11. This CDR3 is CASSPSGRALNGETQYF. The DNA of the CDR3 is TGTGCCAGCAGTCCTAGCGGGAGGGCCCTCAACGGAGAGACCCAGTACTTC.

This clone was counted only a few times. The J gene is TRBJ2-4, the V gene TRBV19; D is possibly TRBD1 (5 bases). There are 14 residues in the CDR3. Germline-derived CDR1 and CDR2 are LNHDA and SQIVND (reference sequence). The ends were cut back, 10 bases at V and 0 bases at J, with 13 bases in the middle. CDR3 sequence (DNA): TGTGCCACTGAGGAGACAGAAGCCAAAAACATTCAGTACTTC. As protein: CATEETEAKNIQYF.

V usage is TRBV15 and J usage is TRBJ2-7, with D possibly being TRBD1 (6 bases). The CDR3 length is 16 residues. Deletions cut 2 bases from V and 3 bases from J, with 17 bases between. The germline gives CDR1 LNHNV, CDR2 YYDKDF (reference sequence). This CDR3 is CATSRKIGQLVYEQYF. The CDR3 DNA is TGTGCCACCAGCAGAAAAATCGGACAGCTTGTCTACGAGCAGTACTTC.

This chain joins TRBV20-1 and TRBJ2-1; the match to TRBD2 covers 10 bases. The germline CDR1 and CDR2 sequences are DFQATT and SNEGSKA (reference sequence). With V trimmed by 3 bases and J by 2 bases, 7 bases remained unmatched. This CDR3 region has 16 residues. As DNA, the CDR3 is TGCAGTGCTAGTCTGATAGCGGGGGGCGCCTACAATGAGCAGTTCTTC. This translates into CSASLIAGGAYNEQFF.

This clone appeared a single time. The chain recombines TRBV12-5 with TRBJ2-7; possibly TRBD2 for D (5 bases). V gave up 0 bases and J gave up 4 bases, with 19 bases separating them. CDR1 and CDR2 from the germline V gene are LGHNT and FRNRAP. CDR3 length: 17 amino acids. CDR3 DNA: TGTGCTAGTGGTTTGGTACTGGGAGTGCCCCCCCTGTACGAGCAGTACTTC. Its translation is CASGLVLGVPPLYEQYF.

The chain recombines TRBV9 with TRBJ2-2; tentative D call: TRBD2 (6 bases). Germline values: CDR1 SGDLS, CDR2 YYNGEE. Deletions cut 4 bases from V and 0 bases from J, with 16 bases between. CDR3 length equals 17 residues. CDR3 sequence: CASSSRRGGANTGELFF. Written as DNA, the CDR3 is TGTGCCAGCAGCTCTCGCCGGGGCGGGGCGAACACCGGGGAGCTGTTTTTT.

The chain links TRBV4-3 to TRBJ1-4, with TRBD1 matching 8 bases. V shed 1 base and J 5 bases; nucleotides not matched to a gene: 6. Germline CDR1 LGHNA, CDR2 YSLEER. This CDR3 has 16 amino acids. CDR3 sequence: CASSQGDRGRNEKLFF. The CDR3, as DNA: TGCGCCAGCAGCCAAGGTGACAGGGGAAGGAATGAAAAACTGTTTTTT.

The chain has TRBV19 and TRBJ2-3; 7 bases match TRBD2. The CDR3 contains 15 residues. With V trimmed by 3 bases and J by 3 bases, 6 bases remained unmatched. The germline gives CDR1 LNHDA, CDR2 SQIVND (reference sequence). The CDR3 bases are TGTGCCAGTAGTATGAGGGCGGGAGTGACAGATACGCAGTATTTT. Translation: CASSMRAGVTDTQYF.

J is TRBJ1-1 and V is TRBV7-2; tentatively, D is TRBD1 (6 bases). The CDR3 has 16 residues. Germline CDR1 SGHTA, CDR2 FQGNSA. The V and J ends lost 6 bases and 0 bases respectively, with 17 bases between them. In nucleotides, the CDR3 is TGTGCCAGCAGGTTACAGGGAGGGGGATTGAACACTGAAGCTTTCTTT. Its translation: CASRLQGGGLNTEAFF. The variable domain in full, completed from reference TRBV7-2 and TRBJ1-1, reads GAGVSQSPSNKVTEKGKDVELRCDPISGHTALYWYRQSLGQGLEFLIYFQGNSAPDKSGLPSDRFSAERTGGSVSTLTIQRTQQEDSAVYLCASRLQGGGLNTEAFFGQGTRLTVV.

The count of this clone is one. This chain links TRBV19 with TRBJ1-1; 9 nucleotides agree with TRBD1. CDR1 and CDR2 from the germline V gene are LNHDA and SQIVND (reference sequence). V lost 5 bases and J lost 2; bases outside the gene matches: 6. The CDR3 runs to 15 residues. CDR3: CASSPTDRGNTEAFF. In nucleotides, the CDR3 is TGTGCCAGTAGTCCCACGGACAGGGGCAACACTGAAGCTTTCTTT. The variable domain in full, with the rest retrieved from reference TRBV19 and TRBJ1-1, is DGGITQSPKYLFRKEGQNVTLSCEQNLNHDAMYWYRQDPGQGLRLIYYSQIVNDFQKGDIAEGYSVSREKKESFPLTVTSAQKNPTAFYLCASSPTDRGNTEAFFGQGTRLTVV.

The CDR3, as DNA: TGTGCCAGCGGAACAACAGGGCCCGAGTTCGCTAACTATGGCTACACCTTC. It yields the protein CASGTTGPEFANYGYTF. The chain employs TRBV28 and TRBJ1-2; maybe TRBD1 (6 bases). V was cut by 8 bases and J by 0 bases, with 22 bases left in between. The germline CDR1 and CDR2 sequences are MDHEN and SYDVKM. The CDR3 loop spans 17 amino acids.